The 22 T cell receptor beta chains in this list originate from one sample, sequenced in a study of T cells in Graves' hyperthyroidism and ophthalmopathy. From RNA transcripts, TCR beta CDR3 regions were amplified. During a first-round RT-PCR of the TCR CDR3, the HTBI primer set was used. MiXCR, applied by TCRdb to the multiplex PCR reads, yields one record per CDR3 protein. This repertoire shows about 260,000 distinct CDR3 sequences, approximately 16% found once; its top ten account for around 28%. Specimen: blood. These TCRs come from a woman younger than 30 with Graves' ophthalmopathy.

This clonotype was seen ten or more times. The chain couples TRBV10-1 to TRBJ2-3; no clear D gene. The CDR3 is 12 residues long. The germline gives CDR1 WNHNN, CDR2 SYGVQD (reference sequence). Trimming took off 8 bases at V and 2 bases at J, with 8 bases between the two ends. The CDR3 region has the DNA TGCGCCAGCGGGCCTAACACAGATACGCAGTATTTT. Translating it yields CASGPNTDTQYF.

This clonotype showed up just a few times. The chain links TRBV5-6 to TRBJ2-7, with D perhaps matching TRBD1 or TRBD2 (6 bases each). V was pared by 1 base and J by 4 bases, with 12 bases between. In germline, CDR1 is SGHDT, CDR2 YYEEEE. The CDR3 loop spans 14 amino acids. CDR3 region: CASSLYGGLYEQYF. The DNA for the CDR3 is TGTGCCAGCAGCTTGTACGGGGGCCTTTACGAGCAGTACTTC.

The chain combines TRBV2 with TRBJ1-1, with TRBD1 matching 8 bases. Germline CDR1 and CDR2: SNHLY and FYNNEI. Trimming removed 7 bases from V and 0 bases from J; junction bases left unmatched: 4. CDR3 size: 14 residues. CDR3 coding DNA: TGTGCCAGCATTCCACAGGGGGTGAACACTGAAGCTTTCTTT. Protein: CASIPQGVNTEAFF.

This clonotype was found many times. The V gene is TRBV4-2, the J gene TRBJ2-1; D unresolved. CDR1 is LGHNA and CDR2 is YNFKEQ in the germline V gene. This CDR3 spans 12 amino acids. The V gene lost 3 bases and the J gene lost 6 bases, with 6 bases spanning the gap. The CDR3 bases are TGTGCCAGCAGCCAGAACCCCAATGAGCAGTTCTTC. Protein product: CASSQNPNEQFF.

The DNA for the CDR3 is TGCGCCAGCAGCTTGGACGGAGTTCTTTACAATGAGCAGTTCTTC. Its protein product is CASSLDGVLYNEQFF. The chain combines TRBV5-1 with TRBJ2-1; D gene uncertain. V was pared by 0 bases and J by 4 bases, with 11 bases between. This CDR3 has 15 residues. CDR1 and CDR2 (germline): SGHRS, YFSETQ.

The V gene is TRBV27, the J gene TRBJ1-2; 7 bases agree with TRBD1. V shed 5 bases, J shed 1 base, and the junction held 4 bases outside the gene matches. CDR3 length: 14 residues. From germline, CDR1 is MNHEY and CDR2 SMNVEV (reference sequence). In DNA form, the CDR3 reads TGTGCCAGCAGTCTACGACAGGGTAACTATGGCTACACCTTC. This translates into CASSLRQGNYGYTF.

This clonotype was seen at least ten times. The chain employs TRBV4-2 and TRBJ2-7; 9 bases align to TRBD2. The CDR3 consists of 15 residues. V was clipped by 6 bases and J by 7 bases; unmatched bases: 13. CDR1 is LGHNA and CDR2 is YNFKEQ in the germline V gene. The CDR3 sequence is CASRQWAGGPEEQYF. The CDR3 DNA sequence: TGTGCCAGCAGACAATGGGCGGGAGGGCCGGAAGAGCAGTACTTC.

This clonotype came up a few times. J is TRBJ2-3 and V is TRBV7-6; 8 bases agree with TRBD1. With V trimmed by 2 bases and J by 0 bases, 4 bases remained unmatched. There are 16 residues in the CDR3. Germline V gene lookup returns CDR1 SGHVS and CDR2 FNYEAQ. CDR3 coding DNA: TGTGCCAGCAGCTTAATTGGGGACAGGAGCACAGATACGCAGTATTTT. It encodes CASSLIGDRSTDTQYF. Full variable domain (outside the CDR3, taken from reference TRBV7-6 and TRBJ2-3): GAGVSQSPRYKVTKRGQDVALRCDPISGHVSLYWYRQALGQGPEFLTYFNYEAQQDKSGLPNDRFSAERPEGSISTLTIQRTEQRDSAMYRCASSLIGDRSTDTQYFGPGTRLTVL.

In this sample, this clonotype turned up many times. The chain uses TRBV28 and TRBJ1-1, with D hard to call. Trimming removed 5 bases from V and 1 base from J, with 2 bases in between. The CDR3 covers 11 residues. The germline V gene has CDR1 MDHEN and CDR2 SYDVKM. The CDR3 DNA reads TGTGCCAGCAGTGAGAACACTGAAGCTTTCTTT. It encodes CASSENTEAFF.

This clonotype has only a few counts. The rearrangement joins TRBV25-1 to TRBJ2-1; 9 bases map to TRBD2. CDR1 MGHDK and CDR2 SYGVNS come from the germline V gene. This CDR3 has 15 amino acids. The V and J ends lost 2 bases and 5 bases, in that order; junction bases with no gene match: 4. The CDR3 sequence: CASSEAGGPHNEQFF. In DNA form, the CDR3 reads TGTGCCAGCAGTGAAGCGGGAGGGCCCCACAATGAGCAGTTCTTC.

This clonotype was seen at least ten times. This chain uses TRBV6-1 with TRBJ2-3; D is perhaps TRBD2 (6 bases). This CDR3 contains 14 residues. The germline gives CDR1 MNHNS, CDR2 SASEGT. Trimming took 6 bases from V and 3 from J, leaving 13 bases between them. The CDR3 spells CASRRDSGTDTQYF. The DNA for the CDR3 is TGTGCCAGCAGGCGGGACTCAGGGACAGATACGCAGTATTTT.

The table lists this clonotype with many counts. CDR3 in DNA: TGTGCCAGCAGCTTGACTAGCTCCTACAATGAGCAGTTCTTC. Residues: CASSLTSSYNEQFF. This sequence joins TRBV5-6 and TRBJ2-1, with D possibly being TRBD2 (5 bases). With 1 base removed from V and 0 bases from J, the gap between germline ends came to 5 bases. Germline CDR1 reads SGHDT; CDR2 reads YYEEEE. CDR3 length equals 14 residues.

This clonotype has a count of ten or more. The chain carries TRBV7-8 and TRBJ2-3, with D possibly TRBD1 on 6 matching bases. This CDR3 has 15 residues. Germline lookup yields CDR1 SGHVS and CDR2 FQNEAQ. Trimming took off 5 bases at V and 4 bases at J, with 16 bases between the two ends. CDR3 bases: TGTGCCAGCAGCAACCGGGACAACAGAGCAGATACGCAGTATTTT. Its protein is CASSNRDNRADTQYF.

This clonotype was seen ten or more times. The chain is built from TRBV30 and TRBJ2-2; D not resolved. The germline V and J ends were trimmed by 0 bases and 8 bases, with 7 bases remaining between them. This CDR3 comprises 12 residues. CDR1 and CDR2 from the germline V gene are GTSNPN and SVGIG (reference sequence). The CDR3 region has the DNA TGTGCCTGGAGTGTACCAGGAGGGGAGCTGTTTTTT. This gives the protein CAWSVPGGELFF.

This clonotype has just a few counts. The chain is built from TRBV10-1 and TRBJ1-1, with 10 positions matching TRBD1. Per germline, CDR1 WNHNN and CDR2 SYGVQD (reference sequence). V lost 2 bases to trimming and J lost 3 bases; unmatched junction nucleotides: 15. The CDR3 length is 19 residues. CDR3 amino acids: CASSESRRLGTGADTEAFF. CDR3 sequence (DNA): TGCGCCAGCAGTGAGAGCCGGCGCCTTGGGACAGGGGCGGACACTGAAGCTTTCTTT.

There are many counts of this clonotype. The chain couples TRBV20-1 to TRBJ1-1; no clear D. From germline, CDR1 is DFQATT and CDR2 SNEGSKA (reference sequence). The germline V and J ends were trimmed by 3 bases and 1 base, with 12 bases remaining between them. The length of the CDR3 is 14 residues. The CDR3 protein is CSASPGRTNTEAFF. CDR3 DNA: TGCAGTGCTAGTCCTGGGCGGACGAACACTGAAGCTTTCTTT.

Comments on this clonotype: This sequence may be a read error, since a much larger clone differs from it by one base. The chain carries TRBV6-2 or TRBV6-3 and TRBJ2-1; 10 bases agree with TRBD2. Germline values: CDR1 MNHEY, CDR2 SVGEGT. This CDR3 is 16 amino acids long. CDR3 sequence (DNA): TGTGCCTGCAGTTATGGTCTAGCGGGGGTCTACAATGAGCAGTTCTTC. Residues: CACSYGLAGVYNEQFF.

This clonotype was seen a few times. A much bigger clone sits one base away, suggesting this may be a read error. The rearrangement links TRBV28 to TRBJ2-2, with D perhaps matching TRBD1 or TRBD2 (5 bases each). CDR3 length equals 15 residues. Germline CDR1 reads MDHEN; CDR2 reads SYDVKM. The CDR3 loop is CASISEGYGTGELSF. The CDR3 bases are TGTGCCAGCATCTCAGAGGGGTACGGCACCGGGGAGCTGTCTTTT.

This chain links TRBV27 with TRBJ1-4, with 9 bases that match TRBD1. Germline V gene lookup returns CDR1 MNHEY and CDR2 SMNVEV (reference sequence). The CDR3 spans 15 residues. V gave up 2 bases and J gave up 13 bases; unmatched junction bases: 11. The CDR3 sequence is CASSLDRGNLRVLFF. Here the CDR3 DNA reads TGTGCCAGCAGTTTAGACAGGGGGAACCTTCGGGTACTGTTTTTT.

This clonotype has a count of ten or more. The CDR3 here is CASSLMRVSYEQYF. CDR3 coding DNA: TGTGCCAGCAGCTTAATGAGGGTCTCCTACGAGCAGTACTTC. This chain uses TRBV7-2 with TRBJ2-7; D perhaps matches TRBD2 (5 bases). Germline CDR1 reads SGHTA; CDR2 reads FQGNSA. V lost 2 bases to trimming and J lost 0 bases, with 8 bases between them. The CDR3 is 14 residues long. The variable domain in full, completed from reference TRBV7-2 and TRBJ2-7, reads GAGVSQSPSNKVTEKGKDVELRCDPISGHTALYWYRQSLGQGLEFLIYFQGNSAPDKSGLPSDRFSAERTGGSVSTLTIQRTQQEDSAVYLCASSLMRVSYEQYFGPGTRLTVT.

This clonotype was seen ten or more times. This chain connects TRBV3-1 to TRBJ2-1; 8 positions match TRBD2. The junction had 8 bases not matched to a gene; V was cut back by 5 bases and J by 5 bases. Germline assignment: CDR1 LGHDT and CDR2 YNNKEL (reference sequence). The CDR3 extends over 15 amino acids. The CDR3 spells CASSASGSGHNEQFF. CDR3 DNA sequence: TGTGCCAGCAGCGCGAGCGGGAGTGGCCACAATGAGCAGTTCTTC.

This clonotype was seen repeatedly, ten times or more. The CDR3 is CASSSIRRTGSNTGELFF. CDR3 DNA: TGTGCCAGCAGCTCAATTAGGAGGACAGGGTCGAACACCGGGGAGCTGTTTTTT. The chain combines TRBV11-2 with TRBJ2-2, with TRBD1 matching over 8 bases. The J segment lost 0 bases and the V segment lost 4 bases, leaving 10 bases of the junction unmatched. Germline CDR1 reads SGHAT; CDR2 reads FQNNGV. The CDR3 is 18 amino acids.